Listed below are T cell receptor beta chains from one sample, sequenced in a study of regulatory and conventional T cells in RAG deficiency. The table came from immunoSEQ multiplex PCR; TCRdb's copy has only in-frame clones and leaves some out. The table records tens of thousands of clones, roughly 96% of them present only once. The sample also formed part of further work on regulatory T cells.

The sequenced sample consisted of CD25- CD4+ T cells sorted from blood. The receptors originated from a human donor in good health. Both conserved end residues are part of each CDR3. Clone size is given for some rows only: seen once, a few or many times, or a class if the clone is expanded.

j_call	v_call	cdr3_length	clone_size	cdr3_aa
TRBJ2-7	TRBV27	15	-	CASSLWLDTSYEQYF
TRBJ2-5	TRBV6-5	15	-	CASSGPDRGFGTQYF
TRBJ2-1	TRBV4-2	15	-	CASSQASGGRDEQFF
TRBJ2-5	TRBV11-2	16	-	CASSLGQGPSQETQYF
TRBJ2-2	TRBV11-2	14	once	CASSLARNTGELFF
TRBJ2-3	TRBV5-6	16	-	CASSRGLAGSTDTQYF
TRBJ2-7	TRBV11-2	14	-	CASSLTPGVHGQYF
TRBJ2-1	TRBV5-1	15	-	CASSELADRYNEQFF
TRBJ2-7	TRBV5-1	15	-	CASSSLGQGGYEQYF
TRBJ1-1	TRBV28	14	once	CASSLGGSITEAFF
TRBJ2-1	TRBV5-4	17	-	CASSLYWGASGTDEQFF
TRBJ1-1	TRBV7-8	16	once	CASSPRQGARGTEAFF
TRBJ1-2	TRBV7-6	15	-	CASSLEAGGYYGYTF
TRBJ1-1	TRBV5-1	15	-	CASSFGQGWLTEAFF
TRBJ2-7	TRBV5-3	12	-	CATLRPAYEQYF
TRBJ1-5	TRBV6-6	16	-	CASSYAPGQGNQPQHF
TRBJ2-7	TRBV7-9	14	once	CASSLEGTGYEQYF
TRBJ1-5	TRBV6-1	14	-	CASKLQGSVQPQHF
TRBJ2-5	TRBV2	12	-	CARGQHQETQYF
TRBJ2-5	TRBV6-1	15	-	CASSDGAGIMKTQYF
TRBJ1-1	TRBV27	14	once	CASSLMGGRTEAFF
TRBJ2-1	TRBV30	15	-	CAWSVGGGSYNEQFF
TRBJ1-2	TRBV4-2	15	-	CASSQETGENYGYTF
TRBJ2-3	TRBV6-5	16	-	CASSSVLRVGTDTQYF
TRBJ2-3	TRBV19	18	-	CASSGAPGLAGSADTQYF
TRBJ1-1	TRBV9	13	-	CASSALMNTEAFF